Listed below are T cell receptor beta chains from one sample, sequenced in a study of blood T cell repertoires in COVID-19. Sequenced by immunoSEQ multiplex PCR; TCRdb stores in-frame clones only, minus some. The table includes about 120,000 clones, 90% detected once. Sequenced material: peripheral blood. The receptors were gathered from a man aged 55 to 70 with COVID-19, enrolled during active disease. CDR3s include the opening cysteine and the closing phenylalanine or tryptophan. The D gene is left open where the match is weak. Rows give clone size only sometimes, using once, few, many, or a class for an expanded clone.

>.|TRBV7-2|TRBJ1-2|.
TGTGCCAGCAGCTTATCCCGGGGGGATGGCTACACCTTC
CASSLSRGDGYTF
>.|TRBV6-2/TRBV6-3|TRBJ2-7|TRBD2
TGTGCCAGCAGTTACCCTGAACTAGCGACGAGCTACGAGCAGTACTTC
CASSYPELATSYEQYF
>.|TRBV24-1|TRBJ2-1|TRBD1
TGTGCCACCAATGATTTGGACAGGGGCTACGGCAATGAGCAGTTCTTC
CATNDLDRGYGNEQFF
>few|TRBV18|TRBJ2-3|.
TGTGCCAGCTCACCCGGGATAAACACAGATACGCAGTATTTT
CASSPGINTDTQYF
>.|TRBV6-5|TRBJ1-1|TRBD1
TGTGCCAGCAGCCACCCGGGACAGGGAAAAACTGAAGCTTTCTTT
CASSHPGQGKTEAFF
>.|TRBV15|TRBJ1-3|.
TGTGCCACCAGTCCGGAGGACTCTGGAAACACCATATATTTT
CATSPEDSGNTIYF
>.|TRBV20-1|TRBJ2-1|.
TGCAGTGCTACAGGGAACCCTGAGCAGTTCTTC
CSATGNPEQFF
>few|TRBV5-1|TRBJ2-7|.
TGCGCCAGCAGCTCGACACAGTACGAGCAGTACTTC
CASSSTQYEQYF
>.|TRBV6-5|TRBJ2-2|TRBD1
TGTGCCAGCAGGCCCGGGACAGAAAACACCGGGGAGCTGTTTTTT
CASRPGTENTGELFF
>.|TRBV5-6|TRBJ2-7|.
TGTGCCAGCAGCCGCTCCTACGAGCAGTACTTC
CASSRSYEQYF
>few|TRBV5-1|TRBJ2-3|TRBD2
TGCGCCAGCAGCCCGGGGACTAGCGGGGGCCTCACAGATACGCAGTATTTT
CASSPGTSGGLTDTQYF
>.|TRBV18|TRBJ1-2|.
TGTGCCAGCTCACCAACAGGCTCAAACTATGGCTACACCTTC
CASSPTGSNYGYTF
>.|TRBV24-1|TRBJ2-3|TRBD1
TGTGCCACCAGTGATCCCGGCCCGGGACAGGGGAATCTAGATACGCAGTATTTT
CATSDPGPGQGNLDTQYF
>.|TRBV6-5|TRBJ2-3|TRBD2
TGTGCCAGCAGCGACCTAGCGGGAGGGCCGGGTACGCAGTATTTT
CASSDLAGGPGTQYF
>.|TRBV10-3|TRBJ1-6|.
TGTGCCATCAGTGATCCTGGAGGCTCACCCCTCCACTTT
CAISDPGGSPLHF
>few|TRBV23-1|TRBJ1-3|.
TGCGCCAGCAGTCAATCGATATCCGCAGGGGACGGAAACACCATATATTTT
CASSQSISAGDGNTIYF
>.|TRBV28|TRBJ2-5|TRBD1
TGTGCCAGCGGAAACCCGGACAGGGGAGGTGAGACCCAGTACTTC
CASGNPDRGGETQYF
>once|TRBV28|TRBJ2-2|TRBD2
TGTGCCAGCAGGCTGAGCGGGAATGGCGGGGAGCTGTTTTTT
CASRLSGNGGELFF
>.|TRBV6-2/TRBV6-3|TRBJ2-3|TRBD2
TGTGCCAGCAGTTCCCTAACGGGAGGGCCGATAGATACGCAGTATTTT
CASSSLTGGPIDTQYF
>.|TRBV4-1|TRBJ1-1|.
TGCGCCAGCAGCCAAGGGGAGGAGAACACTGAAGCTTTCTTT
CASSQGEENTEAFF
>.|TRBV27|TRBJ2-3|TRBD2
TGTGCCAGCAGGATAAGACTAGCGGGAGTATTCACAGATACGCAGTATTTT
CASRIRLAGVFTDTQYF
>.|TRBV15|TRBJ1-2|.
TGTGCCACCAGCAGAGGCCTACAAGGGGGGGGCTATGGCTACACCTTC
CATSRGLQGGGYGYTF
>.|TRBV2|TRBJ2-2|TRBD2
TGTGCCAGCAGTCAAGGGGCGGGAGTAGCGAACACCGGGGAGCTGTTTTTT
CASSQGAGVANTGELFF
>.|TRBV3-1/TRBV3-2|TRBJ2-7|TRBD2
TGTGCCAGCAGCCCACGACTAGCGGGTTCCTACGAGCAGTACTTC
CASSPRLAGSYEQYF
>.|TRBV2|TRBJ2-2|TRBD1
TGTGCCATCGGACAGGGTAACACCGGGGAGCTGTTTTTT
CAIGQGNTGELFF
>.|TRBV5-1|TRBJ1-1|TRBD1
TGCGCCAGCAGCCCTCAGACAGGGGGACGGACTGAAGCTTTCTTT
CASSPQTGGRTEAFF
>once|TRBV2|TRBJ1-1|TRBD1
TGTGCCAGCAGGCATCTCAGGGGGGATAACACTGAAGCTTTCTTT
CASRHLRGDNTEAFF
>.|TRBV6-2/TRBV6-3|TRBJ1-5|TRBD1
TGTGCCAGCAGTTCTGACAGGGGGCCCCAGCCCCAGCATTTT
CASSSDRGPQPQHF
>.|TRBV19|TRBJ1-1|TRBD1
TGTGCCAGTACCACCGGGACAGGGGGCACTGAAGCTTTCTTT
CASTTGTGGTEAFF
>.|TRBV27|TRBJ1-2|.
TGTGCCAGCAGTACCCGGACAGAATCTAACTATGGCTACACCTTC
CASSTRTESNYGYTF
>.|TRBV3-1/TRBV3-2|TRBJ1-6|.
TGTGCCAGCAGCCAAGGGGACTTTGATTTACCCCTCCACTTT
CASSQGDFDLPLHF
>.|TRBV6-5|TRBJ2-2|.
TGTGCCAGCAGTTCCCTAGGGGTGAACACCGGGGAGCTGTTTTTT
CASSSLGVNTGELFF
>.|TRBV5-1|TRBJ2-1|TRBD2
TGCGCCAGCAGCTTGGCCCTAGCGGGAGGGTATAATGAGCAGTTCTTC
CASSLALAGGYNEQFF
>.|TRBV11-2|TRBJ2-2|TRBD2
TGTGCCAGCAGCTTAGCTGTGGGGGGGATGGCTGCCGGGGAGCTGTTTTTT
CASSLAVGGMAAGELFF
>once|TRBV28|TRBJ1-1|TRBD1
TGTGCCAGCAGTTTATGGGGACAGGGTCTTAACTATAACACTGAAGCTTTCTTT
CASSLWGQGLNYNTEAFF
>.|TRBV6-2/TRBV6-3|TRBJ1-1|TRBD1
TGTGCCAGCAGTACTCGGACAGGGAGGGAGGATGAAGCTTTCTTT
CASSTRTGREDEAFF
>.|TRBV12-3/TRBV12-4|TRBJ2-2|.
TGTGCCAACAGACTGGCGAACACCGGGGAGCTGTTTTTT
CANRLANTGELFF
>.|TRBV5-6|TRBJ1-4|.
TGTGCCAGCAGCTCCCGACAGTCAACTAATGAAAAACTGTTTTTT
CASSSRQSTNEKLFF
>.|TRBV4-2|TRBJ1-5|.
TGTGCCAGCAGCCAAGAAGGGGGTATGGGAACGGAGCAGCCCCAGCATTTT
CASSQEGGMGTEQPQHF
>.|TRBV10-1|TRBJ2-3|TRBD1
TGCGCCAGCAGTCCAGCACAGGGGGATGGAGATACGCAGTATTTT
CASSPAQGDGDTQYF
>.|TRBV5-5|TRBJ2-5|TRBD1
TGTGCCAGCAGCCGGCAGACAGGGGGCGAGGAGACCCAGTACTTC
CASSRQTGGEETQYF
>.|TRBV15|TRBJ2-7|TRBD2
TGTGCCACCAGCAGAGTCCCGGGACTAGCGGGACGCATCTACGAGCAGTACTTC
CATSRVPGLAGRIYEQYF
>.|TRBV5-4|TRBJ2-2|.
TGTGCCAGCAGCTTCCATGGCGGGGCCGGGGAGCTGTTTTTT
CASSFHGGAGELFF
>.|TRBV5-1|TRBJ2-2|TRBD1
TGCGCCAGCAGCTCCACAGGGGGCGCGGGCACCGGGGAGCTGTTTTTT
CASSSTGGAGTGELFF
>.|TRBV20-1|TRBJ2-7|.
TGCAGTGCTAGAGACAACGAGCAGTACTTC
CSARDNEQYF
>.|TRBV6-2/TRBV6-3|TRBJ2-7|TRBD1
TGTGCCAGCAGTCGTGACAGGGGTGTTGGAGAGCAGTACTTC
CASSRDRGVGEQYF
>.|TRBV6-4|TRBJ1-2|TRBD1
TGTGCCAGCAGTCCACGGACAGGGGGTGGCTATGGCTACACCTTC
CASSPRTGGGYGYTF
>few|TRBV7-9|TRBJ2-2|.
TGTGCCAGCAGCCCATCGATGAGGGAAGACACCGGGGAGCTGTTTTTT
CASSPSMREDTGELFF
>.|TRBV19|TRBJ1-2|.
TGTGCCAGTAGTCCCTCAACCCTCGCAGGGCATGGCTACACCTTC
CASSPSTLAGHGYTF
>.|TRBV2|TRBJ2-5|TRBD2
TGTGCCAGCAGTGAAGAAATGGGAGGGGAGACCCAGTACTTC
CASSEEMGGETQYF
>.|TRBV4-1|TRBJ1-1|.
TGCGCCAGCAGCCAAGAGGTTGGAACAGTTCAGGGCACTGAAGCTTTCTTT
CASSQEVGTVQGTEAFF
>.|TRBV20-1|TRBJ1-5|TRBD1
TGCAGTGCTAGTTCAGGGGGTCAGCCCCAGCATTTT
CSASSGGQPQHF
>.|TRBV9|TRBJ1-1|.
TGTGCCAGCAGCGTATCCCCTCGATCAGATACTGAAGCTTTCTTT
CASSVSPRSDTEAFF
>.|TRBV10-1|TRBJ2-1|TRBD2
TGCGCCAGCAGTGGAGCGGGACTGTATGAGCAGTTCTTC
CASSGAGLYEQFF
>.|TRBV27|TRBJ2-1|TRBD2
TGTGCCAGCCTTACCGTATGGGAAGGACTAGTCCGGGCACATGAGCAGTTCTTC
CASLTVWEGLVRAHEQFF
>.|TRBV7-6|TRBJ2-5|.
TGTGCCAGCAGCCCAGTGGGGGGAGAGACCCAGTACTTC
CASSPVGGETQYF
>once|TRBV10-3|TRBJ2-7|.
TGTGCCATCAGTGAGTCCGCGGACAATCCCTACGAGCAGTACTTC
CAISESADNPYEQYF
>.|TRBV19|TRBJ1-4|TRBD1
TGTGCCAGTAGTCTGCGGGACAGTGGGGAAACTAATGAAAAACTGTTTTTT
CASSLRDSGETNEKLFF
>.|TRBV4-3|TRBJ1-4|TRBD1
TGCGCCAGCAGCCAAGATCTATTGAGGAGGGGGCGGGAAAAACTGTTTTTT
CASSQDLLRRGREKLFF